This TCR beta chain originates from a study of radiation and T cells in renal cell carcinoma. The assay was immunoSEQ multiplex PCR, and TCRdb's table has in-frame clones only and misses some. The sample holds approximately 63,000 clones, 60% to 85% seen once. Regarding time point: baseline pretreatment blood. Treatment given: 15 Gy SBRT to primary tumor, nephrectomy 4 weeks later. Germline values: CDR1 LNHDA, CDR2 SQIVND (reference sequence). The length of the CDR3 is 13 residues. Trimming removed 7 bases from V and 7 bases from J, with 14 bases in between. The chain joins TRBV19 to TRBJ1-5, with D perhaps TRBD1 (6 bases). This material consisted of blood, taken from a patient whose treatment included radiotherapy and nephrectomy. This receptor was identified in a man in his fifties or sixties with renal cell carcinoma. The CDR3 DNA reads TGTGCCAGTACCAATACAGGGAAACAGCCCCAGCATTTT. Amino acids: CASTNTGKQPQHF.